This T cell receptor beta chain was recovered during a study of tumour-infiltrating T cells in Burkitt lymphoma. Study overall: Productive clonality predicted overall and progression-free survival.

Profiled with immunoSEQ multiplex PCR; TCRdb holds only in-frame clones, not every one. The table includes around 5,600 clones, about a sixth detected once. The sequencing sample was made of tumor tissue. This clonotype originated in a human donor with diffuse large B-cell lymphoma.

The CDR3 nucleotides are TGTGCCAGCTCACCACAGGGAACTGGAAACACCATATATTTT. Protein sequence: CASSPQGTGNTIYF. The chain uses TRBV18 and TRBJ1-3, with D uncertain. CDR3 size: 14 residues. Trimming removed 1 base from V and 2 bases from J, with 6 bases in between. The V gene's germline CDR1 is KGHSH and CDR2 LQKENI.